Following are 25 T cell receptor beta chains from one sample sequenced in a study of shared clonotypes between healthy human individuals (dated by TCRdb to about 2020). The method was the immunoSEQ multiplex PCR assay. Imported from immuneACCESS, the table was reduced by TCRdb to in-frame sequences with V and J called. These copies leave out some clones; in studies compared against another copy, an unresolved V gene accounts for under half, and the cause of the remainder is not known. This sample lists 2 million to 2.5 million clones; around 90% were detected once. The ten largest clones represent more than 0.35% of the sample. The material sequenced was naive CD4+ T cells from PBMCs. According to the study, the label for this sample's cell subset or site signals: CD45RA+ positively selected. The receptors stem from a man aged 18 to 30 in good health. Some clones in this sample may be carry-over from other donors' samples.

The chain couples TRBV12-5 to TRBJ1-1, with D hard to call. The length of the CDR3 is 13 residues. Deletions cut 6 bases from V and 2 bases from J, with 10 bases between. Germline lookup yields CDR1 LGHNT and CDR2 FRNRAP. This CDR3 reads CASGRASNTEAFF. CDR3 nucleotides: TGTGCTAGTGGACGGGCGTCCAACACTGAAGCTTTCTTT. The full variable domain, rest sourced from reference TRBV12-5 and TRBJ1-1, is DARVTQTPRHKVTEMGQEVTMRCQPILGHNTVFWYRQTMMQGLELLAYFRNRAPLDDSGMPKDRFSAEMPDATLATLKIQPSEPRDSAVYFCASGRASNTEAFFGQGTRLTVV.

This clone was recorded once. The genes are TRBV11-3 and TRBJ1-6; a possible D gene is TRBD1 (5 bases). V was pared by 3 bases and J by 8 bases, with 8 bases between. The germline V gene has CDR1 SGHNT and CDR2 YENEEA. This CDR3 has 13 residues. In nucleotides, the CDR3 is TGTGCCAGCAGCTTGGAAGGGGATTCACCCCTCCACTTT. Protein: CASSLEGDSPLHF.

This rearrangement joins TRBV30 to TRBJ2-1, with TRBD2 matching over 9 bases. The V and J ends lost 5 bases and 1 base, in that order; junction bases with no gene match: 15. CDR1 and CDR2 from the germline V gene are GTSNPN and SVGIG (reference sequence). The CDR3 runs 18 residues. The CDR3 coding sequence is TGTGCCTGGGGCGGACGTCCGGGACTAGCTACTTCCTACAATGAGCAGTTCTTC. The encoded protein is CAWGGRPGLATSYNEQFF.

In its sample, this clone was seen once. The sample contains more than one DNA sequence encoding this CDR3. The chain combines TRBV2 with TRBJ2-7, with 10 bases aligning to TRBD1. In germline, CDR1 is SNHLY, CDR2 FYNNEI. Losses at the gene ends were 11 bases for V and 3 bases for J; bases not matched to a gene: 4. The CDR3 consists of 12 residues. For the CDR3, the DNA is TGTGCCGGTAGGGACAGGGGCTACGAGCAGTACTTC. This translates into CAGRDRGYEQYF.

A remark on this clone: The sample has other DNA sequences that encode this CDR3 too. V gene TRBV7-3 combines with J gene TRBJ2-5; a weak D match, TRBD1 (6 bases). CDR1 SGHTA and CDR2 FQGTGA come from the germline V gene. Trimming took 5 bases from V and 2 from J, leaving 9 bases between them. The CDR3 covers 13 residues. As DNA, the CDR3 is TGTGCCAGCAGCCCTGGACAGCAAGAGACCCAGTACTTC. Its protein product is CASSPGQQETQYF. The whole variable domain, remainder taken from reference TRBV7-3 and TRBJ2-5, is GAGVSQTPSNKVTEKGKYVELRCDPISGHTALYWYRQSLGQGPEFLIYFQGTGAADDSGLPNDRFFAVRPEGSVSTLKIQRTERGDSAVYLCASSPGQQETQYFGPGTRLLVL.

The chain joins TRBV28 to TRBJ2-1, with TRBD1 matching 7 bases. After removal of 5 bases from V and 6 bases from J, the junction contained 10 bases not matched to a gene. From germline, CDR1 is MDHEN and CDR2 SYDVKM. The CDR3 covers 15 residues. The CDR3 protein is CASSLLHGQVNEQFF. The DNA for the CDR3 is TGTGCCAGCAGTCTCCTGCATGGACAGGTCAATGAGCAGTTCTTC.

This clone was recorded once. The chain links TRBV7-6 to TRBJ2-1; 14 bases align to TRBD2. The CDR3 contains 17 residues. The V and J ends lost 5 bases and 0 bases, in that order; junction bases with no gene match: 3. Germline V gene lookup returns CDR1 SGHVS and CDR2 FNYEAQ. The CDR3 loop reads CASSQGTSGSSYNEQFF. CDR3 bases: TGTGCCAGCAGCCAAGGGACTAGCGGGAGCTCCTACAATGAGCAGTTCTTC.

The chain joins TRBV18 to TRBJ1-4; D is uncertain. In germline, CDR1 is KGHSH, CDR2 LQKENI. Trimming shortened V by 1 base and J by 7 bases, and 13 bases separated the two germline ends. The CDR3 sequence is 15 residues long. The CDR3: CASSPLATGSEKLFF. The CDR3 nucleotides read TGTGCCAGCTCACCACTCGCTACGGGAAGTGAAAAACTGTTTTTT.

Here the CDR3 reads CASRNRDGYTGELFF. CDR3 coding DNA: TGTGCCAGCAGAAACAGGGACGGGTACACCGGGGAGCTGTTTTTT. V usage is TRBV6-1 and J usage is TRBJ2-2; tentative D call: TRBD1 (6 bases). This CDR3 region has 15 residues. Trimming took off 6 bases at V and 3 bases at J, with 14 bases between the two ends. Germline lookup yields CDR1 MNHNS and CDR2 SASEGT.

CDR3 protein: CASSTLSGPGYNEQFF. CDR3 bases: TGTGCCAGCAGCACTCTAAGTGGGCCGGGCTACAATGAGCAGTTCTTC. This chain links TRBV11-2 with TRBJ2-1; D unclear. The germline V gene has CDR1 SGHAT and CDR2 FQNNGV. CDR3 length: 16 residues. The ends were cut back, 5 bases at V and 3 bases at J, with 17 bases in the middle.

The rearrangement joins TRBV2 to TRBJ2-7; D might be TRBD2 (5 bases). V lost 5 bases, J lost 0 bases, and 11 bases lay in between. Per germline, CDR1 SNHLY and CDR2 FYNNEI. The CDR3 length is 14 residues. The CDR3 DNA reads as TGTGCCAGCAGTCCCGACGGGAACTCCTACGAGCAGTACTTC. Translated, it gives CASSPDGNSYEQYF.

The chain employs TRBV19 and TRBJ2-5; no definite D call. The V gene's germline CDR1 is LNHDA and CDR2 SQIVND (reference sequence). V lost 5 bases and J 0 bases, leaving 10 bases between the germline ends. The CDR3 is made up of 14 amino acids. CDR3 in amino acids: CASSPRRNQETQYF. The CDR3 DNA reads TGTGCCAGTAGTCCCCGGCGGAACCAAGAGACCCAGTACTTC. Filled out from reference TRBV19 and TRBJ2-5, the complete variable domain reads DGGITQSPKYLFRKEGQNVTLSCEQNLNHDAMYWYRQDPGQGLRLIYYSQIVNDFQKGDIAEGYSVSREKKESFPLTVTSAQKNPTAFYLCASSPRRNQETQYFGPGTRLLVL.

V is TRBV4-2 and J is TRBJ2-3, with D perhaps TRBD1 or TRBD2 (7 bases each). Germline CDR1 reads LGHNA; CDR2 reads YNFKEQ. V lost 2 bases to trimming and J lost 4 bases, with 28 bases between them. The CDR3 is 20 residues long. The CDR3 nucleotides are TGTGCCAGCAGCCAAAATAACCAGGGGGGGATTGTATTCTTCTCAGATACGCAGTATTTT. It is translated as CASSQNNQGGIVFFSDTQYF.

This clone appeared a single time. The rearrangement links TRBV5-5 to TRBJ1-4, with D perhaps matching TRBD1 (6 bases). Germline values: CDR1 SGHKS, CDR2 YYEKEE (reference sequence). V lost 0 bases, J lost 6 bases, and 15 bases lay in between. The CDR3 is 16 residues long. The CDR3 nucleotides are TGTGCCAGCAGCTTGGCCCTGGGGGCGGGCGATGAAAAACTGTTTTTT. Residues: CASSLALGAGDEKLFF.

The CDR3 is CARSSKREGDRGMNTEAFF. The CDR3 bases are TGTGCCAGAAGCTCCAAAAGGGAAGGGGACAGGGGCATGAACACTGAAGCTTTCTTT. The chain couples TRBV5-3 to TRBJ1-1, with 10 nucleotides matching TRBD1. TRBV5-3 has ORF status, its function being uncertain. V lost 3 bases to trimming and J lost 0 bases; unmatched junction nucleotides: 14. CDR3 length: 19 amino acids.

The chain couples TRBV6-5 to TRBJ2-3; D gene unclear. Between the trimmed V and J ends, which lost 2 bases and 2 bases, there was a span of 11 bases. The CDR3 extends over 15 amino acids. From germline, CDR1 is MNHEY and CDR2 SVGAGI. The CDR3 nucleotides are TGTGCCAGCAGTTACGCGGACGGAAACACAGATACGCAGTATTTT. Translated: CASSYADGNTDTQYF.

This chain joins TRBV4-1 and TRBJ1-1; D gene ambiguous. Trimming shortened V by 1 base and J by 0 bases, and 18 bases separated the two germline ends. The CDR3 contains 18 residues. The V gene's germline CDR1 is MGHRA and CDR2 YSYEKL. The CDR3 is CASSQVTAAFLMNTEAFF. The CDR3 DNA is TGCGCCAGCAGCCAAGTAACGGCGGCTTTCCTTATGAACACTGAAGCTTTCTTT.

Of note for this clone: Other DNA sequences in this specimen translate into the identical CDR3. V is TRBV5-1 and J is TRBJ2-7, with 7 positions matching TRBD1. Unmatched junction bases numbered 3, after V lost 1 base and J lost 2 bases. The CDR3 sequence is 14 residues long. CDR1 and CDR2 (germline): SGHRS, YFSETQ. This CDR3 reads CASSLRQGAYEQYF. The CDR3 DNA follows: TGCGCCAGCAGCTTGCGGCAGGGGGCCTACGAGCAGTACTTC.

V gene TRBV7-2 combines with J gene TRBJ2-7, with D possibly being TRBD1 or TRBD2 (6 bases each). This CDR3 spans 15 amino acids. V dropped 1 base and J dropped 2 bases, with 12 bases sitting between them. The V gene's germline CDR1 is SGHTA and CDR2 FQGNSA. As DNA, the CDR3 is TGTGCCAGCAGCTTAGATGGGGGGCAAGCCTACGAGCAGTACTTC. The encoded protein is CASSLDGGQAYEQYF.

The chain combines TRBV28 with TRBJ1-6; perhaps TRBD1 as D (6 bases). Germline loops: CDR1 MDHEN, CDR2 SYDVKM. V was trimmed by 2 bases and J by 10 bases, leaving 15 bases between them. The CDR3 has 15 amino acids. CDR3 DNA: TGTGCCAGCAGTTTACCGACAGGTAGAAGCTCACCCCTCCACTTT. Encoded protein: CASSLPTGRSSPLHF.

As regards this clone: The identical CDR3 is also encoded by other nucleotide sequences in the sample. V usage is TRBV20-1 and J usage is TRBJ2-7, with D hard to call. CDR1 DFQATT and CDR2 SNEGSKA come from the germline V gene (reference sequence). V lost 5 bases, J lost 5 bases, and 10 bases lay in between. The CDR3 loop spans 11 amino acids. Here the CDR3 reads CSASRRDEQYF. CDR3 DNA sequence: TGCAGTGCTTCCCGTAGGGACGAGCAGTACTTC.

The chain carries TRBV5-4 and TRBJ1-2, with D possibly being TRBD1 (5 bases). The V gene lost 3 bases and the J gene lost 7 bases, with 19 bases spanning the gap. Germline-derived CDR1 and CDR2 are SGHNT and YYREEE (reference sequence). There are 15 residues in the CDR3. The CDR3 DNA follows: TGTGCCAGCAGCTACCGGGACGGTGCTCCTCGTGGCTACACCTTC. It encodes CASSYRDGAPRGYTF.

The chain is built from TRBV7-3 and TRBJ2-5, with D tentatively TRBD1 or TRBD2 (6 bases each). V dropped 2 bases and J dropped 4 bases, with 20 bases sitting between them. This CDR3 has 17 amino acids. Germline CDR1 and CDR2: SGHTA and FQGTGA. The CDR3 nucleotides are TGTGCCAGCAGCTTAGGGACCCTAGAGAGGGGGGTAGAGACCCAGTACTTC. Its protein is CASSLGTLERGVETQYF.

With respect to this clone: Other DNA sequences of this sample code for an identical CDR3. V is TRBV28 and J is TRBJ1-1; D is unresolved. CDR3 length: 15 residues. The germline V and J ends were trimmed by 1 base and 0 bases, with 9 bases remaining between them. The germline V gene has CDR1 MDHEN and CDR2 SYDVKM. Here the CDR3 reads CASSLSGRVNTEAFF. The DNA of the CDR3 is TGTGCCAGCAGTTTATCCGGACGGGTGAACACTGAAGCTTTCTTT. Drawing the rest from reference TRBV28 and TRBJ1-1, the complete variable domain is DVKVTQSSRYLVKRTGEKVFLECVQDMDHENMFWYRQDPGLGLRLIYFSYDVKMKEKGDIPEGYSVSREKKERFSLILESASTNQTSMYLCASSLSGRVNTEAFFGQGTRLTVV.

The chain joins TRBV19 to TRBJ1-1, with D possibly being TRBD1 (6 bases). Germline V CDR1 and CDR2: LNHDA, SQIVND (reference sequence). The CDR3 has 15 amino acids. Deletions cut 1 base from V and 1 base from J, with 10 bases between. DNA of the CDR3: TGTGCCAGTAGTATAGCGGGCAGGGGGAACACTGAAGCTTTCTTT. This gives the protein CASSIAGRGNTEAFF. The whole variable domain, filled in from reference TRBV19 and TRBJ1-1, reads DGGITQSPKYLFRKEGQNVTLSCEQNLNHDAMYWYRQDPGQGLRLIYYSQIVNDFQKGDIAEGYSVSREKKESFPLTVTSAQKNPTAFYLCASSIAGRGNTEAFFGQGTRLTVV.